This is a list of T cell receptor beta chains from one sample in a study of OX40 agonist ivuxolimab in advanced cancers. Produced via immunoSEQ multiplex PCR; TCRdb's table is partial and in-frame only. The table has about 62,000 clones, 85% seen once. Sequences were derived from CD4+ or CD8+ T cells sorted from blood, sampled in a trial of the OX40 agonist ivuxolimab. These receptors were obtained from an adult with an advanced solid tumor such as melanoma, head and neck, liver or kidney cancer. CDR3s include the opening cysteine and the closing phenylalanine or tryptophan. D genes are given only for firm matches. Rows give clone size only sometimes, using once, few, many, or a class for an expanded clone.

D gene,J gene,clone size,V gene,CDR3 protein,CDR3 DNA
TRBD1,TRBJ2-7,-,TRBV4-1,CASSQSTGRNYEQYF,TGCGCCAGCAGCCAGTCGACAGGGAGAAACTACGAGCAGTACTTC
-,TRBJ2-7,-,TRBV5-1,CASSLQGGGSYEQYF,TGCGCCAGCAGCTTACAGGGCGGAGGCTCCTACGAGCAGTACTTC
TRBD1,TRBJ2-7,-,TRBV30,CAWSETGGGEQYF,TGTGCCTGGAGTGAGACAGGGGGAGGGGAGCAGTACTTC
-,TRBJ2-1,-,TRBV7-9,CASSNRVTADSSYNEQFF,TGTGCCAGCAGCAACCGCGTGACAGCGGACAGCTCCTACAATGAGCAGTTCTTC
-,TRBJ2-5,-,TRBV2,CASSVGPVEETQYF,TGTGCCAGCAGTGTCGGACCAGTTGAAGAGACCCAGTACTTC
TRBD1,TRBJ1-2,-,TRBV6-5,CASSYPTGAYGYTF,TGTGCCAGCAGTTACCCGACAGGGGCCTATGGCTACACCTTC
TRBD2,TRBJ2-1,once,TRBV2,CASSVAVAGVNEQFF,TGTGCCAGCAGTGTGGCGGTAGCGGGAGTAAATGAGCAGTTCTTC
-,TRBJ1-5,-,TRBV2,CASSGGANPSNQPQHF,TGTGCCAGCAGTGGGGGAGCAAACCCTAGCAATCAGCCCCAGCATTTT
-,TRBJ2-2,-,TRBV11-2,CASSWDTGELFF,TGTGCCAGCAGCTGGGACACCGGGGAGCTGTTTTTT
-,TRBJ2-1,-,TRBV19,CASSTGIGNEQFF,TGTGCCAGTAGTACCGGGATCGGCAATGAGCAGTTCTTC
TRBD1,TRBJ2-3,few,TRBV28,CASSEDRGGQYF,TGTGCCAGCAGCGAGGACAGGGGCGGGCAGTATTTT
-,TRBJ2-4,-,TRBV27,CASSTRASGAIQYF,TGTGCCAGCAGCACACGGGCCTCAGGGGCCATTCAGTACTTC
TRBD2,TRBJ2-5,few,TRBV19,CASSHPGTSGRETQYF,TGTGCCAGTAGTCATCCCGGGACTAGCGGGAGAGAGACCCAGTACTTC
-,TRBJ1-1,once,TRBV7-2,CASSQDYGKNTEAFF,TGTGCCAGCAGCCAAGATTACGGCAAGAACACTGAAGCTTTCTTT
-,TRBJ2-7,-,TRBV7-2,CASSLGGRNYEQYF,TGTGCCAGCAGCTTAGGAGGGAGGAACTACGAGCAGTACTTC
-,TRBJ2-5,-,TRBV5-6,CASSLGLVQETQYF,TGTGCCAGCAGCTTGGGTTTAGTACAAGAGACCCAGTACTTC
-,TRBJ2-2,-,TRBV5-1,CASSLFRERNTGELFF,TGCGCCAGCAGCTTGTTCCGGGAACGGAACACCGGGGAGCTGTTTTTT
-,TRBJ1-1,-,TRBV9,CASSVGNTQPEAFF,TGTGCCAGCAGCGTAGGAAACACCCAACCTGAAGCTTTCTTT
TRBD1,TRBJ2-7,-,TRBV13,CASSSGTGLEQYF,TGTGCCAGCAGCTCCGGGACAGGGCTCGAGCAGTACTTC
-,TRBJ2-7,-,TRBV9,CASSAGTGVYEQYF,TGTGCCAGCAGTGCCGGGACCGGCGTCTACGAGCAGTACTTC
-,TRBJ1-1,-,TRBV5-6,CASSPSGAGRHTEAFF,TGTGCCAGCAGCCCTTCGGGGGCGGGGAGGCACACTGAAGCTTTCTTT
-,TRBJ1-1,once,TRBV7-2,CASSSVVDGGEAFF,TGTGCCAGCAGCTCCGTGGTGGACGGGGGTGAAGCTTTCTTT
-,TRBJ2-5,-,TRBV6-1,CASSEDSWLGKPQETQYF,TGTGCCAGCAGTGAAGATTCTTGGCTAGGGAAGCCTCAAGAGACCCAGTACTTC
-,TRBJ2-1,few,TRBV5-6,CASSLVRRQQFF,TGTGCCAGCAGCTTAGTCCGGCGGCAGCAGTTCTTC
TRBD1,TRBJ1-6,-,TRBV30,CAWNRGRLTRSNSPLHF,TGTGCCTGGAACAGGGGAAGACTTACGCGGAGTAATTCACCCCTCCACTTT
-,TRBJ2-7,-,TRBV19,CASSISAAYEQYF,TGTGCCAGTAGTATATCGGCAGCTTACGAGCAGTACTTC
-,TRBJ1-1,-,TRBV11-1,CASSRTGNEAFF,TGTGCCAGCAGCCGGACGGGGAATGAAGCTTTCTTT
TRBD2,TRBJ2-1,few,TRBV7-2,CASSLATPRTSEGIVF,TGTGCCAGCAGCTTAGCTACGCCGAGGACTAGCGAGGGCATAGTCTTC
TRBD2,TRBJ2-5,-,TRBV4-2,CASSGGASGTQETQYF,TGTGCCAGCAGCGGTGGGGCTAGCGGGACACAAGAGACCCAGTACTTC
-,TRBJ2-7,few,TRBV6-7,CASRLLPGPLSYEQYF,TGTGCCAGCAGGTTACTCCCAGGACCTCTTTCCTACGAGCAGTACTTC
TRBD2,TRBJ2-1,few,TRBV4-1,CASSRTSGLNEQFF,TGCGCCAGCAGCCGCACTAGCGGTCTCAATGAGCAGTTCTTC
TRBD1,TRBJ2-3,-,TRBV5-6,CASSPGQGVSDTQYF,TGTGCCAGCAGCCCGGGACAGGGGGTTTCTGATACGCAGTATTTT
-,TRBJ2-7,-,TRBV30,CAWSTSYEQYF,TGTGCCTGGAGTACCTCCTACGAGCAGTACTTC
TRBD1,TRBJ2-6,-,TRBV7-3,CASSLTGGFPPSGANVLTF,TGTGCCAGCAGCTTGACAGGGGGCTTTCCCCCCTCTGGGGCCAACGTCCTGACTTTC
-,TRBJ2-5,-,TRBV11-1,CASSLSPWEGVETQYF,TGTGCCAGCAGCTTATCCCCCTGGGAAGGGGTGGAGACCCAGTACTTC
TRBD2,TRBJ2-3,-,TRBV6-5,CASSRSGISTDTQYF,TGTGCCAGCAGTCGTAGCGGGATTAGCACAGATACGCAGTATTTT
-,TRBJ2-1,-,TRBV5-1,CASSSQGLNNEQFF,TGCGCCAGCAGCTCCCAGGGTTTAAATAATGAGCAGTTCTTC
-,TRBJ2-1,-,TRBV15,CATAGTQDHNEQFF,TGTGCCACCGCAGGGACTCAGGATCACAATGAGCAGTTCTTC
-,TRBJ2-7,-,TRBV6-6,CASSYTSGSSYEQYF,TGTGCCAGCAGTTACACCTCAGGGAGCTCCTACGAGCAGTACTTC
TRBD2,TRBJ2-3,-,TRBV5-1,CASSFPVTSPITDTQYF,TGCGCCAGCAGCTTCCCGGTGACTAGCCCCATCACAGATACGCAGTATTTT
TRBD1,TRBJ2-7,-,TRBV11-2,CASSLGTGGPYEQYF,TGTGCCAGCAGCTTGGGGACAGGGGGTCCCTACGAGCAGTACTTC
-,TRBJ2-2,-,TRBV9,CASSARGADGELFF,TGTGCCAGCAGCGCCAGGGGGGCGGACGGGGAGCTGTTTTTT
-,TRBJ2-3,-,TRBV2,CASSTDTQYF,TGTGCCAGCAGCACAGATACGCAGTATTTT
TRBD1,TRBJ2-3,-,TRBV6-5,CASSHPRDRGNTQYF,TGTGCCAGCAGTCATCCCCGGGACAGGGGAAATACGCAGTATTTT
-,TRBJ2-7,-,TRBV27,CASSSSGTHYEQYF,TGTGCCAGCAGTTCCTCCGGGACTCACTACGAGCAGTACTTC
-,TRBJ1-3,few,TRBV2,CASLKQDYSGNTIYF,TGTGCCAGCCTAAAACAGGACTACTCTGGAAACACCATATATTTT
-,TRBJ1-5,-,TRBV6-5,CASREQGGQPQHF,TGTGCCAGCCGGGAACAGGGCGGTCAGCCCCAGCATTTT
-,TRBJ2-1,-,TRBV9,CASSSPAEEQFF,TGTGCCAGCAGCTCCCCCGCTGAGGAGCAGTTCTTC
TRBD1,TRBJ2-5,few,TRBV19,CASSTGQGLTQYF,TGTGCCAGTAGTACCGGACAGGGTCTCACCCAGTACTTC
TRBD2,TRBJ2-3,-,TRBV7-2,CASSLLSSGGDTQYF,TGTGCCAGCAGCCTATTATCTAGCGGGGGGGATACGCAGTATTTT
-,TRBJ1-1,-,TRBV2,CASSRQGDEAFF,TGTGCCAGCAGCCGACAAGGGGATGAAGCTTTCTTT
TRBD2,TRBJ2-3,-,TRBV7-9,CASNSGEADTQYF,TGTGCCAGCAATAGCGGGGAGGCAGATACGCAGTATTTT